This T cell receptor beta chain was sequenced during a study of cytomegalovirus exposure and HLA in healthy donors. A single count supports this clone. The antigen is unknown. Study conclusions and caveats: Using the classifier, cytomegalovirus status was reportedly diagnosed with high specificity and sensitivity. Reported findings show TCR beta sequences accurately forecast HLA-A and HLA-B alleles in most subjects. The authors later found TCR association rates varying by HLA locus, with DRB1 most and HLA-C fewest.

J lost 4 bases, V lost 7 bases, and 5 bases had no gene match. The CDR3 runs to 14 residues. The germline gives CDR1 MNHNS, CDR2 SASEGT. Vbeta (60) and Jbeta (13) primers were used in the PCR. Sequencing was performed with immunoSEQ multiplex PCR; in TCRdb, only in-frame clones are kept and a portion is missing. In the table there are about 62,000 clones, less than 85% of which are singletons. The receptor's source is a woman in her twenties or thirties in good health and CMV-seronegative. Sequences were obtained from PBMCs. This sequence joins TRBV6-1 and TRBJ2-2, with 8 bases fitting TRBD2. CDR3 DNA sequence: TGTGCCAGCACGATACTAGCGGTCACCGGGGAGCTGTTTTTT. Protein: CASTILAVTGELFF.